This passage covers 3 T cell receptor beta chains from one sample sequenced in a study of cytomegalovirus exposure and HLA in healthy donors (dated by TCRdb to the late 2010s). The library was prepared using the immunoSEQ multiplex PCR assay. For the multiplex PCR, a mixture combining 60 forward primers for TCR Vbeta segments and 13 reverse primers for TCR Jbeta segments was used. The table comes from immuneACCESS by way of TCRdb, which keeps in-frame sequences with V and J called. Part of the clones is missing from these tables; in studies checked, under half for an unresolved V gene and the rest for unknown reasons. This sample holds some 150,000 clones; roughly 85% were observed only once. The top ten constitute roughly 1.9% of the sample. The sequenced sample was PBMCs. Every receptor here comes from a man aged 35-49 years in good health and CMV-seronegative.

Remarks on this clone: One junction end does not reproduce the germline sequence, and a read error may be involved. The rearrangement joins TRBV6-5 to TRBJ2-4; D remains ambiguous. The germline CDR1 and CDR2 sequences are MNHEY and SVGAGI. CDR3 size: 13 residues. The CDR3 DNA sequence: TGTGCCAGCAGTGGAAAGGCCAAAAACAGTCAGTACTTC. Its protein is CASSGKAKNSQYF.

The J gene is TRBJ2-5, the V gene TRBV7-2; 9 nucleotides agree with TRBD2. The end of the DNA aligns better with TRBJ2-7, so the J call may be wrong. Per the germline V gene, CDR1 is SGHTA and CDR2 is FQGNSA. The CDR3 consists of 17 residues. As DNA, the CDR3 is TGTGCCAGACCCTTTTCGTTAAGCCCAGCGGGAGGTTACGAGCAGTACTTC. It encodes CARPFSLSPAGGYEQYF.

The chain recombines TRBV2 with TRBJ2-3, with TRBD2 matching over 16 bases. The CDR3 has 15 amino acids. Germline assignment: CDR1 SNHLY and CDR2 FYNNEI. J lost 8 bases, V lost 6 bases, and 5 bases had no gene match. The CDR3 nucleotides read TGTGCCAGCAGCGCCGGGACTAGCGGGAGGGGTACGCAGTATTTT. Amino acids: CASSAGTSGRGTQYF.